A selection of T cell receptor beta chains follows, all from one sample in a study of identical twins. From the 5' RACE reads, TCRdb called clonotypes with MiXCR, one entry per CDR3 protein. The sample shows 450,000 to 650,000 distinct CDR3 sequences, over 8.5% of them seen only once. This sample also belongs to another study, concerning yellow fever vaccine responses in identical twins.

Specimen: PBMCs. Source of these receptors: a young woman in good health. Both conserved end residues are part of each CDR3. A D gene is named only where the DNA matches it firmly. A clone size is listed for some rows: how often the clone was seen (once, few, many), or a class if it is expanded.

TGTGCCAGCACCCTCGGGACTAGCGGGACCAATGAGCAGTTCTTC,CASTLGTSGTNEQFF,TRBV12-3/TRBV12-4,TRBD2,many,TRBJ2-1
TGTGCCACCAGCGGGACAGGGGGCGGTCTAGCGGAGAGCTCCTACAATGAGCAGTTCTTC,CATSGTGGGLAESSYNEQFF,TRBV24-1,TRBD1,-,TRBJ2-1
TGTGCCACCAGCAGAGATCGTGCGGTTTCCCCTAGGGGGGAGCTGTTTTTT,CATSRDRAVSPRGELFF,TRBV15,-,many,TRBJ2-2
TGTGCCAGCAGCCGGTTGGCCACCGGGGAGCTGTTTTTT,CASSRLATGELFF,TRBV12-3/TRBV12-4,-,many,TRBJ2-2
TGTGCCAGCAGCTTAACTCAGAGCACAGATACGCAGTATTTT,CASSLTQSTDTQYF,TRBV7-3,-,many,TRBJ2-3
TGTGCCAGCACCTCAGAGAGGGGACCGACCGGGACTAGGTACAATGAGCAGTTCTTC,CASTSERGPTGTRYNEQFF,TRBV12-3/TRBV12-4,TRBD2,-,TRBJ2-1
TGTGCCAGCAGTTTAGTAATACCCAATGAGCAGTTCTTC,CASSLVIPNEQFF,TRBV12-3/TRBV12-4,-,many,TRBJ2-1
TGTGCCAGCAGCTCGAGGGACAGGAGGGGGAAAGAGACCCAGTACTTC,CASSSRDRRGKETQYF,TRBV7-6,TRBD1,-,TRBJ2-5
TGTGCCAGCAGTGACGTCCCCTCTGGGGCTTTCTTT,CASSDVPSGAFF,TRBV25-1,-,many,TRBJ1-1
TGCAGTGCTAGAGAGCCGGCTAGCGGGATTGACATTCAGTACTTC,CSAREPASGIDIQYF,TRBV20-1,TRBD2,few,TRBJ2-4
TGTGCCACCTGGTCCACGCCTAGTTACAATGAGCAGTTCTTC,CATWSTPSYNEQFF,TRBV10-3,-,-,TRBJ2-1
TGCGCCATTCCCGCGGGACAGACCTACAATGAGCAGTTCTTC,CAIPAGQTYNEQFF,TRBV10-1,-,many,TRBJ2-1
TGCAGTGCTTGGGGACTAGCGGGGGGGCTGTATGATACGCAGTATTTT,CSAWGLAGGLYDTQYF,TRBV20-1,TRBD2,many,TRBJ2-3
TGTGCCAGCAGCCAGGAGGGTTTTCGGTCGTCTCGGGAGCAGTACTTC,CASSQEGFRSSREQYF,TRBV14,-,few,TRBJ2-7
TGTGCCAGCAGCTACAGCTCCTACGAGCAGTACTTC,CASSYSSYEQYF,TRBV7-9,-,many,TRBJ2-7
TGTGCCTGGAGTTTGTACCAAGAGACCCAGTACTTC,CAWSLYQETQYF,TRBV30,-,once,TRBJ2-5
TGCAGTGCATCGACAGGAGCCACCTACGAGCAGTACTTC,CSASTGATYEQYF,TRBV20-1,-,few,TRBJ2-7
TGCAGTGCTGCAAGGGCCGGGAGTTCTTTGGAGACCCAGTACTTC,CSAARAGSSLETQYF,TRBV20-1,-,few,TRBJ2-5
TGTGCCAGCAGTTACGGGGGCTCGGGTCAGCCCCAGCATTTT,CASSYGGSGQPQHF,TRBV6-5,-,few,TRBJ1-5
TGTGCCAGCAGCCCGGAGCGGGGCAGGTCCTACAATGAGCAGTTCTTC,CASSPERGRSYNEQFF,TRBV5-6,TRBD2,-,TRBJ2-1
TGTGCCAGCAGCTTGGACTTAGTTTGGGATACGCAGTATTTT,CASSLDLVWDTQYF,TRBV11-2,-,many,TRBJ2-3
TGTGCCAGCAGTGACTTAGCCGGCCAAAATGAGCAGTTCTTC,CASSDLAGQNEQFF,TRBV6-4,-,many,TRBJ2-1
TGTGCCAGCAGTTTGACACGGACATATGAAAAACTGTTTTTT,CASSLTRTYEKLFF,TRBV12-3/TRBV12-4,-,many,TRBJ1-4
TGCAGTGCTAGGACACTAGCAGGGGAGGGACCCTCTAGCACAGATACGCAGTATTTT,CSARTLAGEGPSSTDTQYF,TRBV20-1,-,-,TRBJ2-3
TGTGCCAGTAATCGAGCGGGAGTCAATGAGCAGTTCTTC,CASNRAGVNEQFF,TRBV19,TRBD2,-,TRBJ2-1
TGTGCCAGCAGCTTAGCCGTCGGACTTACCAAAAACATTCAGTACTTC,CASSLAVGLTKNIQYF,TRBV7-2,-,-,TRBJ2-4
TGTGCCAGCAGCCCCACCGGCGGGGGGGGGGAGACCCAGTACTTC,CASSPTGGGGETQYF,TRBV6-1,TRBD2,-,TRBJ2-5
TGTGCCAGCAGTTACGAGACAACGTACACCGGGGAGCTGTTTTTT,CASSYETTYTGELFF,TRBV6-5,-,many,TRBJ2-2
TGCGCCAGCAGCTTGGCGGGGGCCGAGGTCTACAATGAGCAGTTCTTC,CASSLAGAEVYNEQFF,TRBV5-1,-,many,TRBJ2-1
TGTGCCAGCACTACTGGGGACAGGGTGACCACCGGGGAGCTGTTTTTT,CASTTGDRVTTGELFF,TRBV12-3/TRBV12-4,TRBD1,many,TRBJ2-2
TGCAGCTCATACGGCGGTAGCGGGGGAGAGACCCAGTACTTC,CSSYGGSGGETQYF,TRBV29-1,TRBD2,many,TRBJ2-5
TGTGCCAGCAGCCATGGACAGGGTTGGAATGAGCAGTTCTTC,CASSHGQGWNEQFF,TRBV7-9,TRBD1,many,TRBJ2-1
TGTGCCAGCACCAAGACAGGGACTACCTACAATGAGCAGTTCTTC,CASTKTGTTYNEQFF,TRBV12-3/TRBV12-4,-,-,TRBJ2-1
TGTGCCAGCAGCCCCGACTGGCTCAAAGAGACCCAGTACTTC,CASSPDWLKETQYF,TRBV3-1,-,-,TRBJ2-5
TGTGCCAGCAGTGAGACAGGGAACTCCTACAATGAGCAGTTCTTC,CASSETGNSYNEQFF,TRBV6-4,TRBD1,few,TRBJ2-1
TGTGCCAGCAGGTTATGGGCCCTGGTTGGGGGCTACACCTTC,CASRLWALVGGYTF,TRBV28,-,-,TRBJ1-2
TGCGCCAGCAGCCAAGGGTGGTCGGGGGGCTCCGGACTGCCGGCCTACGAGCAGTACTTC,CASSQGWSGGSGLPAYEQYF,TRBV4-3,-,-,TRBJ2-7
TGTGCCAGCAGCACGGGCCCCTACGAGCAGTACTTC,CASSTGPYEQYF,TRBV12-3/TRBV12-4,-,many,TRBJ2-7
TGTGCCACCAGTGATCCACCTTTCGAGACCCAGTACTTC,CATSDPPFETQYF,TRBV24-1,-,many,TRBJ2-5
TGCAGCGTTGGTCAGGGACCCTACAATGAGCAGTTCTTC,CSVGQGPYNEQFF,TRBV29-1,-,many,TRBJ2-1
TGCAGTGTCCCATGGGGAGCCTATGGCTACACCTTC,CSVPWGAYGYTF,TRBV20-1,-,many,TRBJ1-2
TGCAGTGCTAGAGATCGGGCAGGGGAAAGCCAGCCCCAGCATTTT,CSARDRAGESQPQHF,TRBV20-1,-,many,TRBJ1-5
TGTGCCAGCAGCCCGCGGGACAGTCGTACGCAGTATTTT,CASSPRDSRTQYF,TRBV14,-,few,TRBJ2-3
TGTGCCAGCAGTTTATCTGCTTATGGGGCCAACGTCCTGACTTTC,CASSLSAYGANVLTF,TRBV27,-,-,TRBJ2-6
TGCAGCGTTGATGACTGGACGTTCACTGAAGCTTTCTTT,CSVDDWTFTEAFF,TRBV29-1,-,many,TRBJ1-1
TGTGCCAGCAGCCACCAAACCCGGGGGGAGGGAGATACGCAGTATTTT,CASSHQTRGEGDTQYF,TRBV4-2,TRBD2,many,TRBJ2-3
TGTGCCAGCAGCCCTTCTATGGCCCTCCACTTT,CASSPSMALHF,TRBV5-5,-,many,TRBJ1-6
TGTGCCAGCAGTCCGGGACAGGGGAATTTAAAGTATGGCTACACCTTC,CASSPGQGNLKYGYTF,TRBV7-2,TRBD1,-,TRBJ1-2